This T cell receptor beta chain was sequenced during a study of CD8+CD57+ T cells in acquired aplastic anemia. Study-level information: Average DNA yield from sorted CD4+ and CD8+ cells was around 3 ug.

Genomic DNA served as template for TCR beta VDJ and CDR3 profiling. TCRdb reanalysed the reads using MiXCR and keeps one entry per CDR3 protein. Of under 200,000 distinct CDR3 sequences listed, 48% were seen once; the top ten hold around 2%. Previously, flow cytometry had revealed CD8+CD57+ cell expansion in the patients chosen for sequencing. Only a few counts were recorded for this clonotype. No antigen is known for it. Study results and limitations: Overlap between patients and controls comprised 25 to 35 CD8+ CDR3 sequences. Any difference that existed in CD8+ Simpson's diversity between patients and controls was not significant.

Sequencing was carried out using sorted CD4+, CD8+, or CD8+CD57+ T cells (not recorded which) from PBMCs. This TCR came from a human donor with aplastic anemia.

In DNA form, the CDR3 reads TGTGCCAGCCGGGACAACCTGAACACTGAAGCTTTCTTT. This encodes CASRDNLNTEAFF. The chain uses TRBV2 and TRBJ1-1; TRBD1 is a possible D gene (6 bases). V lost 8 bases and J lost 0, with 10 bases in between. Germline loops: CDR1 SNHLY, CDR2 FYNNEI. This CDR3 has 13 amino acids.